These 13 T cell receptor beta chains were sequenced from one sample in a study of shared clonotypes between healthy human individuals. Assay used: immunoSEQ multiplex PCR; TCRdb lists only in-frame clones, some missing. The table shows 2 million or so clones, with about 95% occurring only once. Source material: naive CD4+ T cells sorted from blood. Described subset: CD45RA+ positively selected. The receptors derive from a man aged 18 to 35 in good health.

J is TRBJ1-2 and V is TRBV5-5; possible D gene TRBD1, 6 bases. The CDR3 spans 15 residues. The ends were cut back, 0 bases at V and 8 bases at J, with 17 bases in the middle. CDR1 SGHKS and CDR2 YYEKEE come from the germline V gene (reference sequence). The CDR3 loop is CASSLVPVQGSGYTF. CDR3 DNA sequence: TGTGCCAGCAGCTTGGTACCGGTACAGGGTAGCGGCTACACCTTC.

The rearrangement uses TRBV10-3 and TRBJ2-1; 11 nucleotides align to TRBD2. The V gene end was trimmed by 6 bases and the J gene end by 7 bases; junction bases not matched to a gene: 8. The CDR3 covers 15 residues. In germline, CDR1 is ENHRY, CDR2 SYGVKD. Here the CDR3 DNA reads TGTGCCATCAGCCGGACTAGCGGGCTAAATAATGAGCAGTTCTTC. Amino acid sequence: CAISRTSGLNNEQFF.

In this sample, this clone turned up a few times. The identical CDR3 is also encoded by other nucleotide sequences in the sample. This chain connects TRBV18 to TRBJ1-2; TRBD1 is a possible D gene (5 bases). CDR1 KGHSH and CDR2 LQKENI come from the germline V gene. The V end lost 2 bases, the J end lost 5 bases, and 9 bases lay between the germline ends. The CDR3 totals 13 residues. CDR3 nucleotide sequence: TGTGCCAGCTCACCAGGGACCGAATATGGCTACACCTTC. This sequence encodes CASSPGTEYGYTF.

The CDR3 here is CASSVTGRNTEAFF. CDR3 coding DNA: TGCGCCAGCAGCGTGACAGGGAGGAACACTGAAGCTTTCTTT. The gene calls are TRBV5-1 and TRBJ1-1; the match to TRBD1 covers 7 bases. CDR1 SGHRS and CDR2 YFSETQ come from the germline V gene. CDR3 size: 14 residues. Germline trimming cut 4 bases from V and 1 base from J; bases unmatched to any gene: 4.

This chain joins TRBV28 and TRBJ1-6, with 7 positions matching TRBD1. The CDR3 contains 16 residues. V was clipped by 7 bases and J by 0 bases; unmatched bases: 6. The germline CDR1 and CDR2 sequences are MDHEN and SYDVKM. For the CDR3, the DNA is TGTGCCAGCATAGGGGGCGGGAGCTCCTATAATTCACCCCTCCACTTT. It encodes CASIGGGSSYNSPLHF.

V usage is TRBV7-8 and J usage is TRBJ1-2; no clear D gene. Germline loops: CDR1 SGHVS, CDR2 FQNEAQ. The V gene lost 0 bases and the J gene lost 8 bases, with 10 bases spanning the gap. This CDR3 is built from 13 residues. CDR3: CASSLALGTGYTF. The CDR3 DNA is TGTGCCAGCAGCTTAGCGCTCGGCACCGGCTACACCTTC.

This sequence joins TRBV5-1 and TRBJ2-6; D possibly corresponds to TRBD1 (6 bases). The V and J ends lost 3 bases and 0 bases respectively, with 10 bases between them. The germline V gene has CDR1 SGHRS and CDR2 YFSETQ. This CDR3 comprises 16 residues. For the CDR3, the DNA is TGCGCCAGCAGCTGGGACAAAATCTCTGGGGCCAACGTCCTGACTTTC. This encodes CASSWDKISGANVLTF.

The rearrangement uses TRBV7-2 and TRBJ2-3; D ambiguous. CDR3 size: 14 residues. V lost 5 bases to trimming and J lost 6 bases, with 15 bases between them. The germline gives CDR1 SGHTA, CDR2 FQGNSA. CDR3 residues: CASSPAASRDTQYF. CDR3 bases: TGTGCCAGCAGCCCTGCGGCCAGCCGGGATACGCAGTATTTT.

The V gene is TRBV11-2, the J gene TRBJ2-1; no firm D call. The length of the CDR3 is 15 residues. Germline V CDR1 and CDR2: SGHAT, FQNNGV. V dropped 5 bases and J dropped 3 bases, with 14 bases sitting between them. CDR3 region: CASSLRTVYYNEQFF. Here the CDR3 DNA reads TGTGCCAGCAGCCTCCGGACGGTCTACTACAATGAGCAGTTCTTC.

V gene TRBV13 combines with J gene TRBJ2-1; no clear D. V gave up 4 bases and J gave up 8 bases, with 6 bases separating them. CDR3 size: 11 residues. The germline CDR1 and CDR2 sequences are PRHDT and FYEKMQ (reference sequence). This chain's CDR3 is CASSSVYEQFF. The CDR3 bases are TGTGCCAGCAGCTCAGTATATGAGCAGTTCTTC.

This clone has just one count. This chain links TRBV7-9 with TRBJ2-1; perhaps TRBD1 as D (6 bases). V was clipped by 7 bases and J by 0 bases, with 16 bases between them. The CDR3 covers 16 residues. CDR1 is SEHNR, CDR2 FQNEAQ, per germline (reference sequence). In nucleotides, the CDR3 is TGTGCCAGCAAAGGGGGTCGCCCCAGCTCCTACAATGAGCAGTTCTTC. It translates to CASKGGRPSSYNEQFF. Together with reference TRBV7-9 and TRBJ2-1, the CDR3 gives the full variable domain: DTGVSQNPRHKITKRGQNVTFRCDPISEHNRLYWYRQTLGQGPEFLTYFQNEAQLEKSRLLSDRFSAERPKGSFSTLEIQRTEQGDSAMYLCASKGGRPSSYNEQFFGPGTRLTVL.

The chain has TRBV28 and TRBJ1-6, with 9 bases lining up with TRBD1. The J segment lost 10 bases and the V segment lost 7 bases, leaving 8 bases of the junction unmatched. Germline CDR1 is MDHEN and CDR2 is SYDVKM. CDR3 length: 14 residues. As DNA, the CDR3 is TGTGCCAGCACCCGAGACAGGGGGGCCTCACCCCTCCACTTT. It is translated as CASTRDRGASPLHF.

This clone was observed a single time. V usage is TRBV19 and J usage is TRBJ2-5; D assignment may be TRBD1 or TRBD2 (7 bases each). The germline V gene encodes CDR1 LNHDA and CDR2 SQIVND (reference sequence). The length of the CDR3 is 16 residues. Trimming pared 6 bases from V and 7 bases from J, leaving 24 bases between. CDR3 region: CASSPQAGQIVATQYF. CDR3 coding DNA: TGTGCCAGTAGCCCGCAAGCGGGACAGATAGTGGCGACCCAGTACTTC. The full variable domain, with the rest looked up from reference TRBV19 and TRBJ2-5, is DGGITQSPKYLFRKEGQNVTLSCEQNLNHDAMYWYRQDPGQGLRLIYYSQIVNDFQKGDIAEGYSVSREKKESFPLTVTSAQKNPTAFYLCASSPQAGQIVATQYFGPGTRLLVL.